One sample yielded the 28 T cell receptor beta chains listed below, sequenced in a study of spatial heterogeneity in lung cancer. Study outcomes and limitations: Higher tumor mutation counts went along with higher counts of expanded intratumoral alpha and beta TCRs.

Time point here: sample taken at primary tumor resection. Their recognized antigens are unknown. TCRdb reprocessed the 5' RACE reads with MiXCR, giving one entry per CDR3 protein. The sample has 5,200 or so distinct CDR3 sequences, 3.5% to 4% seen once; the top ten hold about a quarter. This specimen was lung tumor tissue, taken at surgery. The receptor set was obtained from a female donor with early-stage non-small cell lung cancer.

In its sample, this clonotype was seen many times. The chain is built from TRBV18 and TRBJ2-7; 8 bases align to TRBD1. This CDR3 comprises 16 residues. V was clipped by 3 bases and J by 0 bases; unmatched bases: 7. Per the germline V gene, CDR1 is KGHSH and CDR2 is LQKENI. The DNA of the CDR3 is TGTGCCAGCTCACCTTTCGGACAGGGTCGCTCCTACGAGCAGTACTTC. It is translated as CASSPFGQGRSYEQYF. The whole variable domain, remainder taken from reference TRBV18 and TRBJ2-7, is NAGVMQNPRHLVRRRGQEARLRCSPMKGHSHVYWYRQLPEEGLKFMVYLQKENIIDESGMPKERFSAEFPKEGPSILRIQQVVRGDSAAYFCASSPFGQGRSYEQYFGPGTRLTVT.

This clonotype was observed at least ten times. CDR3 DNA sequence: TGTGCCAGCAGGAAGCGAGCGGGAGGTACTCTAGGCACAGATACGCAGTATTTT. It encodes CASRKRAGGTLGTDTQYF. The chain carries TRBV6-5 and TRBJ2-3; 9 positions match TRBD2. Trimming removed 6 bases from V and 1 base from J; junction bases left unmatched: 14. The CDR3 covers 18 residues. Germline assignment: CDR1 MNHEY and CDR2 SVGAGI.

Within the sample, this clonotype is medium-sized. The rearrangement links TRBV7-9 to TRBJ2-2; possible D gene TRBD2, 6 bases. Looked up from germline, CDR1 is SEHNR and CDR2 is FQNEAQ (reference sequence). The CDR3 contains 11 residues. With 8 bases removed from V and 8 bases from J, the gap between germline ends came to 9 bases. CDR3 region: CASFRGGELFF. In DNA, the CDR3 is TGTGCCAGCTTTCGGGGGGGGGAGCTGTTTTTT.

The table lists this clonotype with many counts. The chain has TRBV2 and TRBJ2-5, with TRBD2 matching over 9 bases. After removal of 7 bases from V and 4 bases from J, the junction contained 7 bases not matched to a gene. CDR3 length: 14 amino acids. Germline lookup yields CDR1 SNHLY and CDR2 FYNNEI. CDR3 amino acids: CASKILAGRETQYF. The CDR3 region has the DNA TGTGCCAGCAAAATCCTAGCGGGAAGAGAGACCCAGTACTTC.

This clonotype was found many times. This chain joins TRBV12-3 or TRBV12-4 and TRBJ1-1; TRBD1 agrees at 7 bases. Germline trimming cut 5 bases from V and 5 bases from J; bases unmatched to any gene: 11. The CDR3 runs 15 residues. CDR3 DNA sequence: TGTGCCAGCAGTGAGCACAGGGGCCTCAGGACTGAAGCTTTCTTT. Protein: CASSEHRGLRTEAFF.

This clonotype was recorded many times. The V gene is TRBV7-6, the J gene TRBJ2-7, with D perhaps matching TRBD2 (7 bases). The germline CDR1 and CDR2 sequences are SGHVS and FNYEAQ. The CDR3 is 13 residues long. V was cut by 5 bases and J by 3 bases, with 11 bases left in between. The CDR3 loop reads CASSPRGGYEQYF. The CDR3 DNA reads as TGTGCCAGCAGCCCAAGGGGGGGCTACGAGCAGTACTTC.

This clonotype was counted ten times or more. The V and J genes are TRBV6-1 and TRBJ2-7, with a weak D call TRBD1 (5 bases). Trimming removed 1 base from V and 6 bases from J, with 10 bases in between. This CDR3 spans 13 amino acids. CDR1 and CDR2 from the germline V gene are MNHNS and SASEGT. The DNA for the CDR3 is TGTGCCAGCAGTGAAGTTTGGGGCGGCGAGCAGTACTTC. The encoded protein is CASSEVWGGEQYF.

The table lists this clonotype with many counts. V is TRBV10-2 and J is TRBJ2-3; D gene uncertain. This CDR3 is 10 amino acids long. The germline gives CDR1 WSHSY, CDR2 SAAADI. The CDR3 protein is CASGVDTQYF. The DNA of the CDR3 is TGCGCTTCTGGGGTGGATACGCAGTATTTT.

The chain combines TRBV10-3 with TRBJ1-2; D perhaps matches TRBD1 (6 bases). This CDR3 contains 14 residues. Germline V gene sequence: CDR1 ENHRY, CDR2 SYGVKD. V dropped 0 bases and J dropped 6 bases, with 11 bases sitting between them. CDR3 DNA sequence: TGTGCCATCAGTGAGTCTCAGGGGAACGATGGCTACACCTTC. Translation: CAISESQGNDGYTF.

This clonotype is medium-sized (0.01 to 0.1%) within its sample. V is TRBV7-3 and J is TRBJ2-1, with 10 bases identical to TRBD2. CDR1 and CDR2 from the germline V gene are SGHTA and FQGTGA. V lost 4 bases to trimming and J lost 2 bases; unmatched junction nucleotides: 2. The CDR3 contains 15 residues. CDR3: CASSWTSGAYNEQFF. CDR3 sequence (DNA): TGTGCCAGCAGCTGGACTAGCGGAGCCTACAATGAGCAGTTCTTC.

This clonotype is medium-sized (0.01 to 0.1%) by share. V and J are TRBV7-9 and TRBJ2-7; D is possibly TRBD1 (6 bases). The germline V gene has CDR1 SEHNR and CDR2 FQNEAQ (reference sequence). The CDR3 consists of 14 residues. The V gene lost 2 bases and the J gene lost 5 bases, with 13 bases spanning the gap. DNA of the CDR3: TGTGCCAGCAGCTTACTGCAGGGGAACGACGAGCAGTACTTC. It codes for CASSLLQGNDEQYF.

This clonotype was picked up many times. The V and J genes are TRBV5-1 and TRBJ2-5; 8 bases align to TRBD2. The V segment lost 3 bases and the J segment 2 bases; nucleotides outside the gene matches: 6. Germline assignment: CDR1 SGHRS and CDR2 YFSETQ. This CDR3 contains 15 residues. CDR3 DNA sequence: TGCGCCAGCAGCTCGTCAGTAGCGGGACAAGAGACCCAGTACTTC. Translating it yields CASSSSVAGQETQYF. The whole variable domain, remainder taken from reference TRBV5-1 and TRBJ2-5, is KAGVTQTPRYLIKTRGQQVTLSCSPISGHRSVSWYQQTPGQGLQFLFEYFSETQRNKGNFPGRFSGRQFSNSRSEMNVSTLELGDSALYLCASSSSVAGQETQYFGPGTRLLVL.

This clonotype was seen ten or more times. The rearrangement uses TRBV20-1 and TRBJ2-1; the D gene is possibly TRBD1 (6 bases). CDR1 is DFQATT, CDR2 SNEGSKA, per germline (reference sequence). The V gene lost 0 bases and the J gene lost 3 bases, with 12 bases spanning the gap. The CDR3 has 15 residues. This chain's CDR3 is CSAREGQRNYNEQFF. The CDR3, as DNA: TGCAGTGCTAGAGAAGGACAGAGAAACTACAATGAGCAGTTCTTC.

Ten or more counts support this clonotype. This rearrangement joins TRBV20-1 to TRBJ2-7; 8 bases map to TRBD2. Germline V gene lookup returns CDR1 DFQATT and CDR2 SNEGSKA (reference sequence). After removal of 6 bases from V and 4 bases from J, the junction contained 8 bases not matched to a gene. The CDR3 length is 13 residues. The CDR3 region is CSAASGSGYEQYF. The CDR3 DNA reads as TGCAGTGCCGCGAGCGGGAGCGGGTACGAGCAGTACTTC.

This clonotype was picked up many times. The chain joins TRBV6-1 to TRBJ1-5; D gene uncertain. Germline CDR1 and CDR2: MNHNS and SASEGT. The ends were cut back, 5 bases at V and 4 bases at J, with 15 bases in the middle. This CDR3 contains 15 residues. The CDR3 region has the DNA TGTGCCAGCAGTCGCCACCCCACCGAAAATCAGCCCCAGCATTTT. Translating gives CASSRHPTENQPQHF.

This clonotype appeared many times. V is TRBV27 and J is TRBJ2-1, with TRBD2 identical over 11 bases. CDR1 is MNHEY, CDR2 SMNVEV, per germline (reference sequence). There are 15 residues in the CDR3. After removal of 5 bases from V and 4 bases from J, the junction contained 4 bases not matched to a gene. The CDR3 bases are TGTGCCAGCAGTCCGACTAGCGGGAATTACAATGAGCAGTTCTTC. Residues: CASSPTSGNYNEQFF.

Sample share makes this clonotype medium-sized. The J gene is TRBJ2-5, the V gene TRBV3-1; D is possibly TRBD1 (6 bases). CDR1 is LGHDT and CDR2 is YNNKEL in the germline V gene (reference sequence). This CDR3 is 16 amino acids long. Trimming took 3 bases from V and 5 from J, leaving 19 bases between them. CDR3 residues: CASSQGTTPDHETQYF. The DNA of the CDR3 is TGTGCCAGCAGCCAGGGGACAACTCCGGATCATGAGACCCAGTACTTC.

This clonotype counts as medium-sized (0.01 to 0.1%). The chain combines TRBV20-1 with TRBJ2-1; 12 bases are shared with TRBD2. The CDR3 is 14 residues long. Germline CDR1 DFQATT, CDR2 SNEGSKA (reference sequence). Unmatched junction bases numbered 7, after V lost 6 bases and J lost 7 bases. The CDR3 sequence is CSALTSGSTNEQFF. The CDR3 DNA reads as TGCAGTGCACTGACTAGCGGGAGTACGAATGAGCAGTTCTTC.

By its share, this clonotype is medium-sized. The junction does not match germline at one end; this may be a read error. This chain joins TRBV28 and TRBJ2-4, with a tentative D call TRBD1 (5 bases). The germline CDR1 and CDR2 sequences are MDHEN and SYDVKM. The CDR3 is 11 residues long. This CDR3 reads CASSSDTLRDF. CDR3 in DNA: TGTGCCAGCAGTTCGGACACCCTTAGGGACTTC.

The gene calls are TRBV18 and TRBJ2-7; D gene unclear. Germline V gene data show CDR1 as KGHSH and CDR2 as LQKENI. V was clipped by 3 bases and J by 1 base, with 13 bases between them. The CDR3 has 15 residues. The CDR3 sequence: CASSPTGAPSYEQYF. DNA of the CDR3: TGTGCCAGCTCACCTACGGGCGCGCCATCCTACGAGCAGTACTTC.

This clonotype was observed a handful of times. The rearrangement links TRBV7-3 to TRBJ2-7; tentatively, D is TRBD2 (6 bases). This CDR3 has 13 amino acids. CDR1 is SGHTA and CDR2 is FQGTGA in the germline V gene. V shed 4 bases and J shed 1 base, with 8 bases lying between them. CDR3 in amino acids: CASSWDSSYEQYF. CDR3 DNA: TGTGCCAGCAGCTGGGACTCTTCCTACGAGCAGTACTTC.

This clonotype was counted a few times. This rearrangement joins TRBV28 to TRBJ2-5; D is ambiguous. Germline V lookup: CDR1 MDHEN, CDR2 SYDVKM. V was pared by 7 bases and J by 3 bases, with 6 bases between. The CDR3 is made up of 11 amino acids. The DNA for the CDR3 is TGTGCCAGCACCGAAGAAGAGACCCAGTACTTC. This sequence encodes CASTEEETQYF.

This clonotype is classed as medium-sized. The J gene is TRBJ2-5, the V gene TRBV7-9, with 7 bases matching TRBD1. The J segment lost 1 base and the V segment lost 11 bases, leaving 10 bases of the junction unmatched. This CDR3 has 14 amino acids. In germline, CDR1 is SEHNR, CDR2 FQNEAQ (reference sequence). CDR3 residues: CAGTTGKPQETQYF. The CDR3 DNA follows: TGTGCCGGTACGACAGGGAAACCCCAAGAGACCCAGTACTTC.

This clonotype was seen repeatedly, ten times or more. The J gene is TRBJ2-1, the V gene TRBV5-5, with 8 positions matching TRBD2. V was clipped by 4 bases and J by 10 bases; unmatched bases: 7. The CDR3 runs 13 residues. Looked up from germline, CDR1 is SGHKS and CDR2 is YYEKEE (reference sequence). The CDR3 nucleotides read TGTGCCAGCAGCATTAGCGGGGACGGGGAGCAGTTCTTC. Translating gives CASSISGDGEQFF.

In its sample, this clonotype ranks as medium-sized. J is TRBJ2-5 and V is TRBV20-1; weak D call: TRBD1 (6 bases). V lost 6 bases and J 5 bases, leaving 13 bases between the germline ends. This CDR3 is built from 12 residues. Germline CDR1 and CDR2: DFQATT and SNEGSKA (reference sequence). The CDR3 DNA is TGCAGTGCCCGGACAGACTTGGAGACCCAGTACTTC. Amino acid sequence: CSARTDLETQYF.

This clonotype was observed many times. The chain employs TRBV29-1 and TRBJ2-1; D not resolved. The CDR3 extends over 10 amino acids. The ends were cut back, 7 bases at V and 5 bases at J, with 6 bases in the middle. Germline V gene data show CDR1 as SQVTM and CDR2 as ANQGSEA. In DNA form, the CDR3 reads TGCAGCGCAGGAAACAATGAGCAGTTCTTC. It codes for CSAGNNEQFF.

This clonotype was seen at least ten times. DNA of the CDR3: TGTGCCAGCAGCTCAGGACTAGCGGAAACCTACGAGCAGTACTTC. As protein: CASSSGLAETYEQYF. The chain carries TRBV7-8 and TRBJ2-7, with 10 bases lining up with TRBD2. With 4 bases clipped from V and 2 bases from J, the junction kept 5 bases outside the gene matches. Germline CDR1 reads SGHVS; CDR2 reads FQNEAQ. The CDR3 consists of 15 residues.

This clonotype came up many times. The J gene is TRBJ2-2, the V gene TRBV6-5; 9 positions match TRBD1. Germline CDR1 reads MNHEY; CDR2 reads SVGAGI. With V trimmed by 4 bases and J by 9 bases, 12 bases remained unmatched. The CDR3 covers 16 residues. The CDR3 loop is CASSSDRQGVRWELFF. The CDR3 region has the DNA TGTGCCAGCAGTTCCGACAGACAGGGGGTACGTTGGGAGCTGTTTTTT.